These T cell receptor beta chains were read from a single sample in a study of CD8 T cells in ankylosing spondylitis. In TCRdb, the 5' RACE reads were re-called with MiXCR into one record per CDR3 protein. The data show about 360,000 distinct CDR3 sequences, 20% to 25% seen once. Material for sequencing was blood, either unsorted or a sorted T cell fraction (not recorded which). These receptors were taken from a male donor with ankylosing spondylitis or in good health (not recorded which). CDR3s include the opening cysteine and the closing phenylalanine or tryptophan. The order of the fields is J gene, V gene, CDR3 protein.

J gene: TRBJ2-7; V gene: TRBV7-9; CDR3 protein: CASSLGHPYEQYF
J gene: TRBJ2-7; V gene: TRBV11-2; CDR3 protein: CASTVTAYEQYF
J gene: TRBJ2-7; V gene: TRBV11-2; CDR3 protein: CAEREVGGAPDEQYF
J gene: TRBJ2-1; V gene: TRBV20-1; CDR3 protein: CSAKAGNYNEQFF
J gene: TRBJ2-2; V gene: TRBV12-2; CDR3 protein: CASRGQGADGELFF
J gene: TRBJ2-3; V gene: TRBV4-2; CDR3 protein: CASSSPGNPDTQYF
J gene: TRBJ1-6; V gene: TRBV12-3/TRBV12-4; CDR3 protein: CASSEDRGNSPLHF
J gene: TRBJ2-1; V gene: TRBV12-3/TRBV12-4; CDR3 protein: CASSFLGGGRNNEQFF
J gene: TRBJ2-3; V gene: TRBV4-1; CDR3 protein: CASSQVVQERTDTQYF
J gene: TRBJ2-2; V gene: TRBV6-2/TRBV6-3; CDR3 protein: CASSYGEDTGELFF
J gene: TRBJ1-2; V gene: TRBV4-1; CDR3 protein: CASSLIGGNYGYTF
J gene: TRBJ1-4; V gene: TRBV5-6; CDR3 protein: CASSLHGPYPKLFF
J gene: TRBJ2-7; V gene: TRBV3-1; CDR3 protein: CASSSSGDGTYEQYF
J gene: TRBJ2-7; V gene: TRBV4-1; CDR3 protein: CASSHPDSSYEQYF
J gene: TRBJ2-7; V gene: TRBV5-1; CDR3 protein: CASSPETSTYEQYF
J gene: TRBJ2-7; V gene: TRBV11-2; CDR3 protein: CASSHRGNYEQYF
J gene: TRBJ2-7; V gene: TRBV12-3/TRBV12-4; CDR3 protein: CASSLGGSSYEQYF
J gene: TRBJ2-2; V gene: TRBV6-4; CDR3 protein: CASSDWDSTGELFF
J gene: TRBJ1-2; V gene: TRBV28; CDR3 protein: CASSFNRVSGYTF
J gene: TRBJ2-4; V gene: TRBV12-3/TRBV12-4; CDR3 protein: CASSLARGGNIQYF
J gene: TRBJ1-5; V gene: TRBV12-3/TRBV12-4; CDR3 protein: CASSPLGQPQHF
J gene: TRBJ1-5; V gene: TRBV27; CDR3 protein: CASSLTVNQPQHF
J gene: TRBJ2-1; V gene: TRBV24-1; CDR3 protein: CATSDLGELFF
J gene: TRBJ2-7; V gene: TRBV27; CDR3 protein: CASSFEAAGYEQYF
J gene: TRBJ2-1; V gene: TRBV20-1; CDR3 protein: CSARDLEGFYNEQFF
J gene: TRBJ1-2; V gene: TRBV9; CDR3 protein: CASSVVVGIDGYTF
J gene: TRBJ2-2; V gene: TRBV4-1; CDR3 protein: CASSQATGLNTGELFF
J gene: TRBJ2-5; V gene: TRBV7-9; CDR3 protein: CASSLLFETPDEETQYF
J gene: TRBJ1-5; V gene: TRBV19; CDR3 protein: CASSIIGVGQPQHF
J gene: TRBJ2-5; V gene: TRBV28; CDR3 protein: CASSLSDPREETQYF
J gene: TRBJ2-2; V gene: TRBV12-3/TRBV12-4; CDR3 protein: CASREGQENTGELFF
J gene: TRBJ2-3; V gene: TRBV9; CDR3 protein: CASSVASGGKRGGPSETQYF
J gene: TRBJ2-5; V gene: TRBV4-1; CDR3 protein: CASSPDESQGARETQYF
J gene: TRBJ2-1; V gene: TRBV5-6; CDR3 protein: CAGQVGPAGYNEQFF
J gene: TRBJ2-5; V gene: TRBV7-9; CDR3 protein: CASSVRKETQYF
J gene: TRBJ1-2; V gene: TRBV28; CDR3 protein: CASSFGGPGGYTF
J gene: TRBJ1-1; V gene: TRBV7-3; CDR3 protein: CASSLQMGSNTEAFF
J gene: TRBJ2-3; V gene: TRBV12-3/TRBV12-4; CDR3 protein: CASSSGTGDADTQYF
J gene: TRBJ2-7; V gene: TRBV2; CDR3 protein: CASSEPGTRSYEQYF
J gene: TRBJ2-1; V gene: TRBV20-1; CDR3 protein: CSARDRSGGAVYNEQFF
J gene: TRBJ2-7; V gene: TRBV28; CDR3 protein: CASSIGQGVGEQYF
J gene: TRBJ2-1; V gene: TRBV11-2; CDR3 protein: CASSLEVWGGGRNEQFF
J gene: TRBJ1-1; V gene: TRBV12-3/TRBV12-4; CDR3 protein: CASSLSPGGTEAFF
J gene: TRBJ2-5; V gene: TRBV3-1; CDR3 protein: CASRKVTQETQYF
J gene: TRBJ2-1; V gene: TRBV5-1; CDR3 protein: CASNPGDRYDNEQFF
J gene: TRBJ2-3; V gene: TRBV5-1; CDR3 protein: CASSLMMSTDTQYF
J gene: TRBJ2-7; V gene: TRBV20-1; CDR3 protein: CSASVPGIYEQYF
J gene: TRBJ2-4; V gene: TRBV7-6; CDR3 protein: CASSSGGEAVNIQYF
J gene: TRBJ1-6; V gene: TRBV12-3/TRBV12-4; CDR3 protein: CASTWDGRTSPLHF
J gene: TRBJ2-7; V gene: TRBV7-9; CDR3 protein: CASSSLSQGGYEQYF
J gene: TRBJ1-2; V gene: TRBV4-1; CDR3 protein: CASSQDPGLDYGYTF
J gene: TRBJ2-1; V gene: TRBV12-3/TRBV12-4; CDR3 protein: CASSLGSYSEQFF
J gene: TRBJ2-3; V gene: TRBV20-1; CDR3 protein: CSASQGGLAGPGTQYF
J gene: TRBJ2-5; V gene: TRBV20-1; CDR3 protein: CSARDPGGWETQYF